This T cell receptor (beta chain) was sequenced during a study of cytomegalovirus exposure and HLA in healthy donors. Looking at the study overall: The use of the same platform for the 100 to 150 validation repertoires and the 600 to 700 first-cohort repertoires was reported by a later analysis.

As to this clone: Its antigen is undetermined.

Profiling relied on immunoSEQ multiplex PCR, and the TCRdb table lists in-frame clones only, not all of them. The sample shows 200,000 to 300,000 clones, about 90% of them seen only once. Trimming removed 7 bases from V and 4 bases from J, with 19 bases in between. Per the germline V gene, CDR1 is SGHRS and CDR2 is YFSETQ. The CDR3 runs to 15 residues. Separation from the roughly 600-subject first cohort characterized the roughly 120-subject validation cohort, to which the donors belonged. Study conclusions and caveats: In vitro confirmation showed three CMV-associated chains to be CMV antigen specific. The study listed some 160 cytomegalovirus-associated TCR beta chains.

The genes are TRBV5-1 and TRBJ2-3, with D perhaps TRBD1 or TRBD2 (5 bases each). The sample taken for sequencing was PBMCs. The sequence was obtained from a woman aged 25 to 45 in good health and CMV-seronegative. CDR3 residues: CASLLQGGPADTQYF. The CDR3 DNA follows: TGCGCCAGCCTCCTTCAGGGCGGGCCGGCAGATACGCAGTATTTT. Full variable domain (remainder filled in from reference TRBV5-1 and TRBJ2-3): KAGVTQTPRYLIKTRGQQVTLSCSPISGHRSVSWYQQTPGQGLQFLFEYFSETQRNKGNFPGRFSGRQFSNSRSEMNVSTLELGDSALYLCASLLQGGPADTQYFGPGTRLTVL.